This T cell receptor beta chain is drawn from a study of blood T cell repertoires in COVID-19. Sequenced by immunoSEQ multiplex PCR; TCRdb stores in-frame clones only, minus some. The sample lists around 200,000 clones; 80% to 90% were seen once. Germline assignment: CDR1 LNHDA and CDR2 SQIVND (reference sequence). This CDR3 has 13 amino acids. Trimming removed 5 bases from V and 2 bases from J, with 8 bases in between. Study members were between about 18 and 100 years old and lived in 25 or so US regions. Sequencing used PBMCs or T cells enriched from blood (not recorded which). The chain couples TRBV19 to TRBJ2-3; tentatively, D is TRBD2 (5 bases). The origin of this receptor is a woman between 25 and 40 years old who had been exposed to COVID-19. The CDR3 sequence is CASSVRATDTQYF. The CDR3 DNA sequence: TGTGCCAGTAGTGTGAGGGCCACAGATACGCAGTATTTT.